This T cell receptor beta chain was observed in a study of T-cell memory formation after mild COVID-19. Study background: There were largely donor-specific TCR clusters. Notes on the study in general: Several responding clones turned up in pre-infection memory, indicating that cross-reactive memory may have taken part. CD4+ contracting clones were found mainly in CM and EM, and CD8+ ones in EMRA.

The CDR3 has 14 residues. Germline CDR1 MNHNS, CDR2 SASEGT. Trimming removed 1 base at V and 0 bases at J, with 6 bases between. This clonotype showed up just a few times. Its antigen is unidentified. Using its own MiXCR run on the 5' RACE reads, TCRdb lists one record per CDR3 protein. The sample lists more than 400,000 distinct CDR3 sequences, 15% to 20% occurring once. Sequenced sample: PBMCs or a T cell subset sorted from them (not recorded which). The chain has TRBV6-1 and TRBJ1-2; D is perhaps TRBD1 (5 bases). The source of this sequence is an adult woman who had mild COVID-19 (a few samples of this study predate the infection). Cell type and time point are not known. DNA for the CDR3: TGTGCCAGCAGTGAAGGACAGCCTAACTATGGCTACACCTTC. Translating it yields CASSEGQPNYGYTF.